The sequence of this T cell receptor beta chain was determined in a study of identical twins. Study-level points and caveats: Without tracking the same donors, conclusions rested on cross-sectional statistical analysis. Sequences that were beta out-of-frame showed weaker excess twin sharing. Abundant beta clonotypes from cord blood had fewer insertions, unlike memory repertoires, which showed none.

Looked up from germline, CDR1 is SQVTM and CDR2 is ANQGSEA. The ends were cut back, 4 bases at V and 3 bases at J, with 13 bases in the middle. The CDR3 covers 13 residues. A remark on this clonotype: Its antigen is unidentified.

Template switching added a universal primer binding site, and final cDNA carried unique molecular identifiers. Each CDR3 protein gets one entry after TCRdb re-called the 5' RACE reads with MiXCR. The table includes 1.5 million to 2 million distinct CDR3 sequences, under 35% detected once. The clonotype comes from a newborn girl in good health. Sequencing input: cord blood. This chain joins TRBV29-1 and TRBJ2-7, with D uncertain. In nucleotides, the CDR3 is TGCAGCGTTGCAGAGACAAGTGACTACGAGCAGTACTTC. Protein product: CSVAETSDYEQYF.